This T cell receptor beta chain is drawn from a study of T cell changes during pregnancy in multiple sclerosis. V lost 2 bases and J lost 2, with 10 bases in between. Germline loops: CDR1 MNHNS, CDR2 SASEGT. The CDR3 covers 14 residues. The protocol was immunoSEQ multiplex PCR, while the TCRdb copy is restricted to in-frame clones and leaves out a portion. The data hold around 80,000 clones, with 92% observed a single time. This sequence was found in a female donor with multiple sclerosis, enrolled in a pregnancy study. This chain links TRBV6-1 with TRBJ2-7, with D unresolved. The input for sequencing was peripheral blood, taken before pregnancy. The CDR3 here is CASSERVSTYEQYF. CDR3 sequence (DNA): TGTGCCAGCAGTGAACGGGTGTCAACCTACGAGCAGTACTTC.